Each of the 2 T cell receptor beta chains below was sequenced from the same sample in a study of human T cells and chemical hapten exposure. As for time point: pre-sensitization, week 0. Sample treatment: therapeutic diphenylcyclopropenone sensitization with weekly scalp DPC. TCRdb itself ran the RACE reads through MiXCR, one entry per CDR3 protein. Found here are over 300,000 distinct CDR3 sequences, approximately 5% of them singletons; the top ten hold 2.5% to 3%. Sample: whole blood, taken in connection with sensitization to the hapten diphenylcyclopropenone (DPC). The receptors come from a woman in her 50s with alopecia areata. Some clones in this sample may be carry-over from other donors' samples.

Ten or more counts support this clonotype. The genes are TRBV11-2 and TRBJ2-5, with 12 bases fitting TRBD2. The V and J ends lost 4 bases and 2 bases, in that order; junction bases with no gene match: 2. Germline V gene lookup returns CDR1 SGHAT and CDR2 FQNNGV. CDR3 length: 15 amino acids. The CDR3 DNA follows: TGTGCCAGCAGCTGGACTAGCGGGAAACAAGAGACCCAGTACTTC. As protein: CASSWTSGKQETQYF.

The chain employs TRBV27 and TRBJ1-6, with D perhaps TRBD1 (6 bases). V lost 5 bases, J lost 4 bases, and 12 bases lay in between. CDR3 size: 15 residues. Germline CDR1 reads MNHEY; CDR2 reads SMNVEV (reference sequence). The CDR3 here is CASSGPGQYNSPLHF. The CDR3 DNA is TGTGCCAGCAGTGGTCCGGGACAATATAATTCACCCCTCCACTTT.